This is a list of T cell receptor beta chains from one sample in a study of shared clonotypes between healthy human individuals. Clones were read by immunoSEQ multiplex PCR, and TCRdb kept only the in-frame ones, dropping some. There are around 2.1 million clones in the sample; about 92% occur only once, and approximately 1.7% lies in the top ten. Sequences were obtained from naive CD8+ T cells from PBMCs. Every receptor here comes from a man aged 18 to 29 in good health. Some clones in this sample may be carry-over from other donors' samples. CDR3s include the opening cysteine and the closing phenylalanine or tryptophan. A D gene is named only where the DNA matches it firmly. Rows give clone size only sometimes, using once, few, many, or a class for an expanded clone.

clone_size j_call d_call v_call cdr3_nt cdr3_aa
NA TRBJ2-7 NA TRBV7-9 TGTGCCAGCAGCGACATTACAGGGTCCCCCTACGAGCAGTACTTC CASSDITGSPYEQYF
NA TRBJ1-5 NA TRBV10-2 TGCGCCAGCAGTGCGGGCTGGGACAATCAGCCCCAGCATTTT CASSAGWDNQPQHF
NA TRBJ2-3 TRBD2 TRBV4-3 TGCGCCAGCAGCCAAGAAGATTGGCTAGCGGGAGGTTACGGCACAGATACGCAGTATTTT CASSQEDWLAGGYGTDTQYF
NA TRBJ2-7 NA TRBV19 TGTGCCAGTAGTATACTCGGTAGCTCCTACGAGCAGTACTTC CASSILGSSYEQYF
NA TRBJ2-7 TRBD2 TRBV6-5 TGTGCCAGCAGTGGGACTAGCGGCTACTACGAGCAGTACTTC CASSGTSGYYEQYF
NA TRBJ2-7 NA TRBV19 TGTGCCAGTAGCCAAAACCCCGCCGGCTACGAGCAGTACTTC CASSQNPAGYEQYF
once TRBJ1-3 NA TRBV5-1 TGCGCCAGCAGAAGCCCTTACAGCTCTGGAAACACCATATATTTT CASRSPYSSGNTIYF
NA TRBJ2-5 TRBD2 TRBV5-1 TGCGCCAGCAGCTTGCGAACGCGGGAGATTCAAGAGACCCAGTACTTC CASSLRTREIQETQYF
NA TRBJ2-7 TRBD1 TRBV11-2 TGTGCCAGCAGCTCCCGGACAGGGGATTCCTACGAGCAGTACTTC CASSSRTGDSYEQYF
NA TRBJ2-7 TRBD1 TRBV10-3 TGTGCCATCTCCGCGGACAGGAGTCTTCCGCCCCTGGAGCAGTACTTC CAISADRSLPPLEQYF
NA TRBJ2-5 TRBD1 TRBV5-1 TGCGCCAGCAGCTCCCGGCACAGGGGCCAAGAGACCCAGTACTTC CASSSRHRGQETQYF
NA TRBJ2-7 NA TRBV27 TGTGCCAGCAGTTTATGGGGTGTAGGCTCCGAGCAGTACTTC CASSLWGVGSEQYF
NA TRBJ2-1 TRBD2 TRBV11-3 TGTGCCAGCAGCTTGGCGGGAGGGCCGAATGAGCAGTTCTTC CASSLAGGPNEQFF
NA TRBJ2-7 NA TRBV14 TGTGCCAGCAGCCAAGAATTGGAAGGCAGGTACTACGAGCAGTACTTC CASSQELEGRYYEQYF
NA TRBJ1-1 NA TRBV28 TGTGCCGGGAGTACCATGAACACTGAAGCTTTCTTT CAGSTMNTEAFF
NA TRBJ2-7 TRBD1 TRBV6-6 TGTGCCAGCAGTTACTCATCGGACAGGGGAAGCTACGAGCAGTACTTC CASSYSSDRGSYEQYF
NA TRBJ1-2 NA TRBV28 TGTGCCAGCAGTTTATCGGACAGTGGGACACATGGCTACACCTTC CASSLSDSGTHGYTF
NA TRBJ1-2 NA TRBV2 TGTGCCAGCAGTGATCGGGGTGGCTACACCTTC CASSDRGGYTF
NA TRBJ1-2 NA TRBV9 TGTGCCAGCAGCGTATCCACATCTAACTATGGCTACACCTTC CASSVSTSNYGYTF
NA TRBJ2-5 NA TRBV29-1 TGCAGCGTTCCATCTTTGGTCCAGGGGACCCAGTACTTC CSVPSLVQGTQYF
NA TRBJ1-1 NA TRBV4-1 TGCGCCAGCAGCCAAGATGGCGGAATGGAAGCTTTCTTT CASSQDGGMEAFF
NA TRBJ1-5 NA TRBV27 TGTGCCAGCAGTTTTCCGGGCCCAGGGCAGCCCCAGCATTTT CASSFPGPGQPQHF
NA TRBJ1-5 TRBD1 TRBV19 TGTGCCAGTAAGAACAGGGGTGCCCAGCCCCAGCATTTT CASKNRGAQPQHF
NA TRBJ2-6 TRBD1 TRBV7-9 TGTGCCAGCAGCCACAGGGGGACCCTTAGCTCTGGGGCCAACGTCCTGACTTTC CASSHRGTLSSGANVLTF
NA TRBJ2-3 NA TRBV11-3 TGTGCCAGCAGCCCAGGCATACCTAGCACAGATACGCAGTATTTT CASSPGIPSTDTQYF
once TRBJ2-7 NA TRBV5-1 TGCGCCAGCAGCCGTGGAGGGACGGAAAGAGCCTACGAGCAGTACTTC CASSRGGTERAYEQYF
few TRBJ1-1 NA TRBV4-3 TGCGCCAGCAGCCAAGTTCTGGGAAGAGACACTGAAGCTTTCTTT CASSQVLGRDTEAFF
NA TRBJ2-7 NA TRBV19 TGTGCCAGTACCCCTGGACTACTCTACGAGCAGTACTTC CASTPGLLYEQYF
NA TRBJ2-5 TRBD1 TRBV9 TGTGCCAGCAGCGTAGGCAGGGGGCTTGGGTACCAAGAGACCCAGTACTTC CASSVGRGLGYQETQYF
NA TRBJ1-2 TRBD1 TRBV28 TGTGCCAGCAGTTCCCCCCGACAGGGGAGGGTAGCCTATGGCTACACCTTC CASSSPRQGRVAYGYTF
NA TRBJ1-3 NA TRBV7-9 TGTGCCAGCAGCCCACACTTGAGGACTGGAAACACCATATATTTT CASSPHLRTGNTIYF
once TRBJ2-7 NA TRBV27 TGTGCCAGCAGTTTCGATGGGGTGGGCTACGAGCAGTACTTC CASSFDGVGYEQYF
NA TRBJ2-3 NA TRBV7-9 TGTGCCAGCACCGTTCTGGCGTCTAGCACAGATACGCAGTATTTT CASTVLASSTDTQYF
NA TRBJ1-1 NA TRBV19 TGTGCCAGTAGTATCTCCGACACCACTGAAGCTTTCTTT CASSISDTTEAFF
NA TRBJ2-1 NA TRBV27 TGTGCCAGCAGCATCATGGCGAGCTCCTACAATGAGCAGTTCTTC CASSIMASSYNEQFF
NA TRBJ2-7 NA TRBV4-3 TGCGCCAGCAGCCAAGATTTGACAAGGTCCTACGAGCAGTACTTC CASSQDLTRSYEQYF
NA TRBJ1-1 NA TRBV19 TGTGCCAGTATGGGGGGGATAGCTGAAGCTTTCTTT CASMGGIAEAFF
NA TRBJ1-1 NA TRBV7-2 TGTGCCAGCAGCTTAGTCGTGGGCTTCTCGAACACTGAAGCTTTCTTT CASSLVVGFSNTEAFF
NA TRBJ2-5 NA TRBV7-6 TGTGCCAGCAGCTATGACAGGTTACAAGAGACCCAGTACTTC CASSYDRLQETQYF
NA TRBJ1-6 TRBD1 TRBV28 TGTGCCAGCAGTTTAGGACAGGGGGATTCACCCCTCCACTTT CASSLGQGDSPLHF
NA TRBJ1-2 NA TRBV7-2 TGTGCCAGCAGCTATGGACGGGACTATGGCTACACCTTC CASSYGRDYGYTF
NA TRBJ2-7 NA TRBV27 TGTGCCAGCAGTCCGTCGACAGGGACTTTCTCCTACGAGCAGTACTTC CASSPSTGTFSYEQYF
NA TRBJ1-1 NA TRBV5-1 TGCGCCAGCAGGGGGGAAGGAGGGACTGAAGCTTTCTTT CASRGEGGTEAFF
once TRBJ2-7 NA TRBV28 TGTGCCAGCCACACTTCCTTACTTAGGAGCTCCTACGAGCAGTACTTC CASHTSLLRSSYEQYF
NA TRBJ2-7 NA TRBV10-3 TGTGCCATCAGTGATCCTTTGGGACACCCCTACGAGCAGTACTTC CAISDPLGHPYEQYF
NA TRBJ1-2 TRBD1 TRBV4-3 TGCGCCAGCAGCCAAGGGACAGGGTTAAACTATGGCTACACCTTC CASSQGTGLNYGYTF
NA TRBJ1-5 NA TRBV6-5 TGTGCCAGCAGTTCCCAGAATCAGCCCCAGCATTTT CASSSQNQPQHF
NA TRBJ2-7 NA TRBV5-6 TGTGCCAGCAGCGTCTCTTCCTACGAGCAGTACTTC CASSVSSYEQYF
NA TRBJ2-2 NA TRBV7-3 TGTGCCAGCAGCACCACTCCCCGGGGCAGGGGGGCAGCAGACGCGAACACCGGGGAGCTGTTTTTT CASSTTPRGRGAADANTGELFF
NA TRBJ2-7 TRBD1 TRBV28 TGTGCCAGCAGACCGGGACAGGGCTACGAGCAGTACTTC CASRPGQGYEQYF
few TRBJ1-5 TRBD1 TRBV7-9 TGTGCCAGCAGCATAGGGACAGGGAGACAGCCCCAGCATTTT CASSIGTGRQPQHF